Listed below are T cell receptor beta chains from one sample, sequenced in a study of blood T cell repertoires in COVID-19. TCRdb keeps only in-frame clones here, not all; method: immunoSEQ multiplex PCR. The data show 40,000 to 55,000 clones, approximately 88% seen once. Sequencing was carried out using peripheral blood. The receptors derive from a human donor in a cohort sampled during active COVID-19. Both conserved end residues are part of each CDR3. Some rows mark clone size as missing; the rest say once, few, many or name a class of expanded clone.

j_call clone_size v_call cdr3_aa
TRBJ2-1 - TRBV9 CASRPSGEGNEQFF
TRBJ2-3 - TRBV27 CASSPSGGPSDTQYF
TRBJ2-5 - TRBV29-1 CSVAQFQETQYF
TRBJ1-1 - TRBV7-9 CASSHLSQGAIHPEAFF
TRBJ2-2 - TRBV30 CAWRFPVGELFF
TRBJ2-5 - TRBV5-1 CASSSEGLETQYF
TRBJ2-7 - TRBV28 CASSLDSRGGGEQYF
TRBJ2-3 - TRBV28 CASSPKGGTGYTDTQYF
TRBJ1-2 - TRBV7-3 CASSLMGSPNYGYTF
TRBJ2-5 - TRBV4-1 CASSQDILAGAIETQYF
TRBJ2-3 - TRBV10-3 CAITVGLAGSDTQYF
TRBJ1-2 - TRBV28 CASSLTGGSNYGYTF
TRBJ2-3 once TRBV3-1/TRBV3-2 CASSRRLAGGTLTDTQYF
TRBJ2-1 - TRBV7-3 CASSLDRDNEQFF
TRBJ1-2 - TRBV6-5 CATRGGGRGYTF
TRBJ2-4 - TRBV5-1 CASTGGTAKNIQYF
TRBJ2-3 - TRBV2 CASRETGTSGGSTDTQYF
TRBJ2-6 - TRBV5-4 CASSSGLAGISGANVLTF
TRBJ1-4 - TRBV5-5 CASSLLGGGTTNEKLFF
TRBJ1-4 - TRBV5-1 CASSFRGQYGEKLFF
TRBJ1-1 - TRBV14 CASSQDTGTAFF
TRBJ2-7 - TRBV7-9 CASSLPTGSLYEQYF
TRBJ1-6 - TRBV7-9 CASSQKGDSPLHF
TRBJ2-1 once TRBV5-5 CASSPGTGVYNEQFF
TRBJ2-7 - TRBV5-4 CASSRDFAYEQYF
TRBJ1-2 - TRBV6-1 CASSERPGANYGYTF
TRBJ1-1 - TRBV24-1 CATSGGGAGETEAFF
TRBJ2-1 - TRBV24-1 CATSDADRGPLGEQFF
TRBJ2-1 - TRBV12-2 CASRQIADYNEQFF
TRBJ1-1 - TRBV7-9 CASSRRRARDTEAFF
TRBJ2-7 few TRBV6-1 CASSEQTYEQYF
TRBJ2-5 - TRBV6-2/TRBV6-3 CASSPGLAYQETQYF
TRBJ2-4 once TRBV19 CASSTSGQGVSKNIQYF
TRBJ1-5 - TRBV11-2 CASSHGDNQPQHF
TRBJ2-2 - TRBV11-2 CASSSWDTPTGELFF
TRBJ2-7 - TRBV18 CASSPGDSLYEQYF
TRBJ1-2 - TRBV5-5 CASSALGTGHGYTF
TRBJ1-3 - TRBV5-1 CASSPWGGRGGNTIYF
TRBJ2-1 - TRBV5-1 CASSIRTSGRSNEQFF
TRBJ2-4 - TRBV4-1 CASSLGLAGVDKNIQYF
TRBJ2-5 - TRBV18 CASSPPSETQYF
TRBJ1-2 - TRBV18 CASSFGQGANYGYTF
TRBJ2-6 - TRBV7-9 CASSQPLVGQPGILTF
TRBJ2-3 once TRBV6-2/TRBV6-3 CASSYPLAGVITDTQYF
TRBJ1-1 - TRBV6-5 CASSKGQGWNTEAFF
TRBJ2-1 - TRBV18 CASSPPVLGAYNEQFF
TRBJ2-3 - TRBV9 CASSSHYPSTDTQYF
TRBJ2-6 - TRBV9 CASSVIKASGANVLTF
TRBJ2-1 few TRBV30 CAWRLQVYNEQFF
TRBJ1-1 - TRBV3-1/TRBV3-2 CASTRGTEAFF
TRBJ1-5 - TRBV7-8 CASRGGQGNQPQHF